The following is a T cell receptor (beta chain) sequence with its context. CDR3 length: 12 amino acids. J gave up 3 bases and V 6 bases, and 0 bases lay outside the gene matches. Germline loops: CDR1 SNHLY, CDR2 FYNNEI. This sample is drawn from a study of cytomegalovirus exposure and HLA in healthy donors. The PCR employed 60 Vbeta primers together with 13 Jbeta primers. The repertoire was sequenced with immunoSEQ multiplex PCR; TCRdb's copy has only in-frame clones and lacks some. The sample yields 85,000 to 130,000 clones, 76% seen once. The receptor's source is a woman under 30 in good health and CMV-seropositive. Sequencing was carried out using PBMCs. The chain carries TRBV2 and TRBJ2-7, with 9 bases identical to TRBD1. CDR3 sequence reads: CASRTGGYEQYF. The CDR3 DNA reads TGTGCCAGCAGGACAGGGGGCTACGAGCAGTACTTC.